This T cell receptor (beta chain) was identified during a study of blood T cell repertoires in COVID-19. Study-level background: There were acute and convalescent COVID-19 samples, and they came from the United States, Italy and Spain.

The V gene end was trimmed by 4 bases and the J gene end by 0 bases; junction bases not matched to a gene: 8. From germline, CDR1 is MNHEY and CDR2 SMNVEV (reference sequence). CDR3 length: 19 amino acids. Produced via immunoSEQ multiplex PCR; TCRdb's table is partial and in-frame only. The table has 490,000 or so clones, 85% to 90% seen once; the top ten hold approximately 1.8%. The genes are TRBV27 and TRBJ2-6; 11 bases line up with TRBD2. The source material was PBMCs or T cells enriched from blood (not recorded which). The receptor was isolated from a woman aged 40 to 50 who had recovered from COVID-19. CDR3 loop: CASSSPASGRHSGANVLTF. The CDR3 DNA is TGTGCCAGCAGTTCCCCGGCTAGCGGGAGGCACTCTGGGGCCAACGTCCTGACTTTC.